A selection of T cell receptor beta chains follows, all from one sample in a study of shared clonotypes between healthy human individuals. Measured with immunoSEQ multiplex PCR; TCRdb has only the in-frame clones, and not every one. The table shows millions of clones, with 90% to 95% occurring only once. The sample comprised naive CD4+ T cells sorted from blood. These receptors were collected from a man younger than 30 in good health. Both conserved end residues are part of each CDR3. D genes are given only for firm matches. Part of the rows lack a size; the others show once, few, many or a class for expanded clones.

TRBV5-1	.	TRBJ1-3	.	TGCGCCAGCAGCTTGGCGGCCAGCTCGGCCGGAAACACCATATATTTT	CASSLAASSAGNTIYF
TRBV30	.	TRBJ2-2	once	TGTGCCTGGGCGTTCGGGAACACCGGGGAGCTGTTTTTT	CAWAFGNTGELFF
TRBV2	.	TRBJ1-6	.	TGTGCCAGCAGTGAAGAGGGGGATTATAATTCACCCCTCCACTTT	CASSEEGDYNSPLHF
TRBV28	.	TRBJ2-4	.	TGTGCCAGCAGTTTGGGTGGAGGGTTAGCCAAAAACATTCAGTACTTC	CASSLGGGLAKNIQYF
TRBV7-2	.	TRBJ2-1	.	TGTGCCAGCAGCTTAGGCTTAGCAGGGAGGGGGTATGAGCAGTTCTTC	CASSLGLAGRGYEQFF
TRBV30	.	TRBJ1-5	.	TGTGCCTCCTCGGGGGAAGCGAATCAGCCCCAGCATTTT	CASSGEANQPQHF
TRBV19	TRBD1	TRBJ2-1	.	TGTGCCAGTAGTTTAAGGGGACAGGGGTACAATGAGCAGTTCTTC	CASSLRGQGYNEQFF
TRBV6-1	TRBD2	TRBJ2-5	.	TGTGCCAGCAGAAGCGGGGTTAGTGCGTGGGAGACCCAGTACTTC	CASRSGVSAWETQYF
TRBV5-1	.	TRBJ2-7	.	TGCGCCAGCAGCTTGACCCTGGGCCTCTACGAGCAGTACTTC	CASSLTLGLYEQYF
TRBV18	.	TRBJ2-2	.	TGTGCCAGCTCACCAGATGCGAACACCGGGGAGCTGTTTTTT	CASSPDANTGELFF
TRBV9	.	TRBJ1-6	.	TGTGCCAGCAGCGTAGTATCGGGGAATTCACCCCTCCACTTT	CASSVVSGNSPLHF
TRBV21-1	.	TRBJ2-1	once	TGTGCCAGCAGCGAACCCCCGACAGGGGGCCATCGCCGATTGAATGAGCAGTTCTTC	CASSEPPTGGHRRLNEQFF
TRBV6-5	TRBD1	TRBJ1-1	.	TGTGCCAGCAGTAGAGGGGACAGGGGGACTGAAGCTTTCTTT	CASSRGDRGTEAFF
TRBV10-2	TRBD2	TRBJ2-7	.	TGCGCCAGCAGTGAGTCGGGTAGCGGGGGGGCCTCCAACTTC	CASSESGSGGASNF
TRBV2	.	TRBJ2-1	.	TGTGCCAGTCACAGCCTTACACTAGTGATCTTC	CASHSLTLVIF
TRBV10-2	TRBD2	TRBJ2-7	.	TGCGCCAGCAGTGATCCGACTAGCGGGGGGGCCTACGAGCAGTACTTC	CASSDPTSGGAYEQYF